The rows below give T cell receptor beta chains drawn from one sample of a study of neurological immune-mediated disorders. TCRdb recomputed calls from the 5' RACE reads with MiXCR, one row per CDR3 protein. Among 40,000 to 60,000 distinct CDR3 sequences listed, around 13% were seen once. Sample: PBMCs. These receptors were taken from a male donor with HTLV-1-associated myelopathy (HAM/TSP). Each CDR3 is given with its conserved first and last residue. A D gene is named only where the DNA matches it firmly. Only some rows state a clone size, as once, few, many or a class for expanded clones.

TRBJ2-6	-	many	TRBV20-1	CSAGQISGANVLTF	TGCAGTGCTGGTCAAATCTCTGGGGCCAACGTCCTGACTTTC
TRBJ2-3	-	many	TRBV7-3	CASSAGTAGQYF	TGTGCCAGCAGCGCTGGGACCGCAGGACAGTATTTT
TRBJ1-5	TRBD1	many	TRBV6-2/TRBV6-3	CASSYSRQGDQPQHF	TGTGCCAGCAGTTACTCGAGACAGGGAGATCAGCCCCAGCATTTT
TRBJ2-5	-	many	TRBV28	CASSLWTQETQYF	TGTGCCAGCAGTTTATGGACCCAAGAGACCCAGTACTTC
TRBJ2-7	-	many	TRBV20-1	CSASSLVPLF	TGCAGTGCTAGTTCGTTGGTCCCCCTCTTC
TRBJ2-2	TRBD2	many	TRBV7-3	CASSPSGGNTGELFF	TGTGCCAGCAGCCCTAGCGGGGGGAACACCGGGGAGCTGTTTTTT
TRBJ1-1	-	many	TRBV12-3/TRBV12-4	CASSLAYIRAFF	TGTGCCAGCAGTTTAGCCTATATTCGGGCTTTCTTT
TRBJ1-1	TRBD1	many	TRBV6-5	CASSSHGTARNTEAFF	TGTGCCAGCAGTTCTCACGGGACAGCACGGAACACTGAAGCTTTCTTT
TRBJ2-5	-	many	TRBV5-1	CASSPGSSETQYF	TGCGCCAGCAGCCCAGGGAGTTCAGAGACCCAGTACTTC
TRBJ2-7	-	many	TRBV29-1	CSVEAGGPTKQYF	TGCAGCGTTGAAGCCGGGGGACCTACGAAGCAGTACTTC
TRBJ1-1	-	-	TRBV5-1	CASSLAGQGWNTEAFF	TGCGCCAGCAGCCTAGCGGGGCAGGGGTGGAACACTGAAGCTTTCTTT
TRBJ2-2	-	-	TRBV29-1	CSVSTNTGELFF	TGCAGCGTTAGCACAAACACCGGGGAGCTGTTTTTT
TRBJ2-3	-	many	TRBV5-1	CASSLAGRVTDTQYF	TGCGCCAGCAGCTTGGCAGGCAGGGTCACAGATACGCAGTATTTT
TRBJ2-5	-	many	TRBV7-9	CATNYNAYQETQYF	TGTGCCACCAACTACAACGCATATCAAGAGACCCAGTACTTC
TRBJ2-1	-	-	TRBV14	CASSLRALGYEQFF	TGTGCCAGCAGCCTCCGGGCTTTAGGGTATGAGCAGTTCTTC
TRBJ2-4	TRBD1	many	TRBV20-1	CSASDRGAHF	TGCAGTGCTAGTGACAGGGGGGCGCACTTC
TRBJ2-7	-	many	TRBV7-2	CASSHAYEQYF	TGTGCCAGCAGCCACGCCTACGAGCAGTACTTC
TRBJ2-2	-	-	TRBV20-1	CSARDQHTGELFF	TGCAGTGCTAGAGACCAGCACACCGGGGAGCTGTTTTTT
TRBJ2-3	-	many	TRBV6-6	CASSPTDTQYF	TGTGCCAGCAGCCCCACAGATACGCAGTATTTT
TRBJ2-7	-	many	TRBV20-1	CSARKNYEQYF	TGCAGTGCTAGAAAGAACTACGAGCAGTACTTC
TRBJ1-1	TRBD1	many	TRBV20-1	CSAPPGGLTNTEAFF	TGCAGTGCGCCACCAGGGGGTCTGACGAACACTGAAGCTTTCTTT
TRBJ2-2	TRBD2	many	TRBV29-1	CSVGDGGTGELFF	TGCAGCGTTGGAGACGGGGGGACCGGGGAGCTGTTTTTT